Listed below are T cell receptor beta chains from one sample, sequenced in a study of CD8+ T cells in alopecia areata. Using immunoSEQ multiplex PCR, the repertoire was profiled, and TCRdb retains in-frame clones only, with some absent. The sample has tens of thousands of clones; 62% are singletons. Source material: NKG2D-high CD8+ T cells sorted from blood. These receptors originate from a human donor with alopecia areata. Both conserved end residues are part of each CDR3. The order of the fields is CDR3 length, clone size, V gene, D gene, J gene, CDR3 protein, CDR3 DNA. The D gene is left open where the match is weak. Rows give clone size only sometimes, using once, few, many, or a class for an expanded clone.

CDR3 length: 15
clone size: .
V gene: TRBV30
D gene: .
J gene: TRBJ1-5
CDR3 protein: CAWGHFGLGNQPQHF
CDR3 DNA: TGTGCCTGGGGGCATTTTGGACTTGGAAATCAGCCCCAGCATTTT

CDR3 length: 16
clone size: .
V gene: TRBV7-9
D gene: TRBD2
J gene: TRBJ2-1
CDR3 protein: CASSSTSGGARNEQFF
CDR3 DNA: TGTGCCAGCAGCTCGACTAGCGGGGGGGCCCGGAATGAGCAGTTCTTC

CDR3 length: 16
clone size: .
V gene: TRBV2
D gene: TRBD2
J gene: TRBJ2-7
CDR3 protein: CASRIPSSGGKHEQYF
CDR3 DNA: TGTGCCAGCAGGATCCCCTCTAGCGGAGGTAAACACGAGCAGTACTTC

CDR3 length: 18
clone size: .
V gene: TRBV7-2
D gene: .
J gene: TRBJ2-4
CDR3 protein: CASSLVVGGLLAKNIQYF
CDR3 DNA: TGTGCCAGCAGCTTAGTGGTCGGCGGACTTCTAGCCAAAAACATTCAGTACTTC

CDR3 length: 13
clone size: .
V gene: TRBV2
D gene: .
J gene: TRBJ2-1
CDR3 protein: CASGGTRYNEQFF
CDR3 DNA: TGTGCCAGCGGTGGAACCCGCTACAATGAGCAGTTCTTC

CDR3 length: 15
clone size: .
V gene: TRBV5-1
D gene: TRBD2
J gene: TRBJ2-3
CDR3 protein: CASSWGLVTTDTQYF
CDR3 DNA: TGCGCCAGCAGCTGGGGACTAGTGACGACAGATACGCAGTATTTT

CDR3 length: 12
clone size: .
V gene: TRBV7-9
D gene: .
J gene: TRBJ2-7
CDR3 protein: CASSLSTGEQYF
CDR3 DNA: TGTGCCAGCAGCTTATCTACCGGGGAGCAGTACTTC

CDR3 length: 12
clone size: medium-sized
V gene: TRBV7-9
D gene: TRBD1
J gene: TRBJ2-7
CDR3 protein: CAVIRTGVEQYF
CDR3 DNA: TGTGCCGTGATAAGAACAGGGGTCGAGCAGTACTTC

CDR3 length: 15
clone size: .
V gene: TRBV14
D gene: .
J gene: TRBJ2-3
CDR3 protein: CASSHPGPDRDTQYF
CDR3 DNA: TGTGCCAGCAGCCATCCCGGACCCGATCGAGATACGCAGTATTTT

CDR3 length: 15
clone size: few
V gene: TRBV7-3
D gene: .
J gene: TRBJ2-5
CDR3 protein: CASSPGPASVGPQYF
CDR3 DNA: TGTGCCAGCAGCCCGGGGCCGGCTAGCGTTGGGCCCCAGTACTTC